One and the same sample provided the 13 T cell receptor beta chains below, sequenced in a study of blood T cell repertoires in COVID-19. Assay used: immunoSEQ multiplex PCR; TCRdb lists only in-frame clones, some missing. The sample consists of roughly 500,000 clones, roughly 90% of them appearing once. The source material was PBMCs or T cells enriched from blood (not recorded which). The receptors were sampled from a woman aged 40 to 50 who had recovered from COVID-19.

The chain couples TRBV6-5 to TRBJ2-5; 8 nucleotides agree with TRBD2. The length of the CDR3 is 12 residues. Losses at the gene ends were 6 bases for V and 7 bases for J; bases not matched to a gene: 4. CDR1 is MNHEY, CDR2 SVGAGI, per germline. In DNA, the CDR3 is TGTGCCAGCAGGGAGCGGGAGTGGACCCAGTACTTC. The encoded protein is CASREREWTQYF.

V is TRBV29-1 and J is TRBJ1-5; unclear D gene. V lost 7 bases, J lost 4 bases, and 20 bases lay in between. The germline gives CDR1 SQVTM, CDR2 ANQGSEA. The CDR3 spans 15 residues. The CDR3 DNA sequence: TGCAGCGCGTCGCCCCCGACACCGGTTAATCAGCCCCAGCATTTT. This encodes CSASPPTPVNQPQHF. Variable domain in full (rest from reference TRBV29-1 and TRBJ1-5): SAVISQKPSRDICQRGTSLTIQCQVDSQVTMMFWYRQQPGQSLTLIATANQGSEATYESGFVIDKFPISRPNLTFSTLTVSNMSPEDSSIYLCSASPPTPVNQPQHFGDGTRLSIL.

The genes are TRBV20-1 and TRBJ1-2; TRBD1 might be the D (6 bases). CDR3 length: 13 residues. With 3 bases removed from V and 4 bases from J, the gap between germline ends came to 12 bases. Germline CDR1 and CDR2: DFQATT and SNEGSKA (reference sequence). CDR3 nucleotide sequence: TGCAGTGCTAGTGGCGGGGGGCTCTATGGCTACACCTTC. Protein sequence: CSASGGGLYGYTF.

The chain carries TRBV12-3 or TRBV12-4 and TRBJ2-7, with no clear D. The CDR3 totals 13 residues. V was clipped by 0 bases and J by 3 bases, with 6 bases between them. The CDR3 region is CASSLATFYEQYF. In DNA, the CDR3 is TGTGCCAGCAGTTTAGCGACTTTCTACGAGCAGTACTTC.

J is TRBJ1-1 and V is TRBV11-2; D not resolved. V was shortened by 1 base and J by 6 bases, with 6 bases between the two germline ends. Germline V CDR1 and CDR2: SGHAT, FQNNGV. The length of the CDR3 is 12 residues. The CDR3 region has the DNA TGTGCCAGCAGCTTAGGGAGGGCTGAAGCTTTCTTT. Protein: CASSLGRAEAFF.

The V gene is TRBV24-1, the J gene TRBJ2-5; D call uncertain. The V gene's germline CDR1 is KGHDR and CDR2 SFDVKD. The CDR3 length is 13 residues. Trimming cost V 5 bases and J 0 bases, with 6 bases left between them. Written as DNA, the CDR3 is TGTGCCACCAGTGTGGCGGACCAAGAGACCCAGTACTTC. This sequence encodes CATSVADQETQYF.

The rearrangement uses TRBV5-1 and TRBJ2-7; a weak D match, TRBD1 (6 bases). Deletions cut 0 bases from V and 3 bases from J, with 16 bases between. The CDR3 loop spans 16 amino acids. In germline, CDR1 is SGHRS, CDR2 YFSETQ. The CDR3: CASSLERGSGRYEQYF. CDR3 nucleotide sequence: TGCGCCAGCAGCTTGGAAAGGGGGAGTGGTCGCTACGAGCAGTACTTC. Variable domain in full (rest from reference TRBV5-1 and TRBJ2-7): KAGVTQTPRYLIKTRGQQVTLSCSPISGHRSVSWYQQTPGQGLQFLFEYFSETQRNKGNFPGRFSGRQFSNSRSEMNVSTLELGDSALYLCASSLERGSGRYEQYFGPGTRLTVT.

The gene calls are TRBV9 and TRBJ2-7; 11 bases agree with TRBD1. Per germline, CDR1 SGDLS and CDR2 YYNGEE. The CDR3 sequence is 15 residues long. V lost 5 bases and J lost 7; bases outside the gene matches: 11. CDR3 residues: CASSRDRGKSSEQYF. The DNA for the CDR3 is TGTGCCAGCAGTCGGGACAGGGGGAAGTCATCGGAGCAGTACTTC.

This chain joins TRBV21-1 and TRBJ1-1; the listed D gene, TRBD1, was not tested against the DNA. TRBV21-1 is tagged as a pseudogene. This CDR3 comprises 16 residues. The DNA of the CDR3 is TGTGCCAGCAGCAAAGAAGGGGGGGACAGGTACACTGAAGCTTTCTTT. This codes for CASSKEGGDRYTEAFF.

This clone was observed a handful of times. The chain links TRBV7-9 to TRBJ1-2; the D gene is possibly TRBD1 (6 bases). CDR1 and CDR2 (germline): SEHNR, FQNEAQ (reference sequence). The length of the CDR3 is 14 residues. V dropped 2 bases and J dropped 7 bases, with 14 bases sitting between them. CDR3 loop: CASSLPGQRGGYTF. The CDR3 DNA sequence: TGTGCCAGCAGCTTACCGGGACAAAGGGGTGGCTACACCTTC.

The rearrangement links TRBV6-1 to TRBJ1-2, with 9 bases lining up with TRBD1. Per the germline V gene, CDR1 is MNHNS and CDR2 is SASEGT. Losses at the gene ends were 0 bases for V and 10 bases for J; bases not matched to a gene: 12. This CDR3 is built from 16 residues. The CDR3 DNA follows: TGTGCCAGCAGTGAAGCGGGGACAGGGTTGGGTTTGGCCTACACCTTC. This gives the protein CASSEAGTGLGLAYTF.

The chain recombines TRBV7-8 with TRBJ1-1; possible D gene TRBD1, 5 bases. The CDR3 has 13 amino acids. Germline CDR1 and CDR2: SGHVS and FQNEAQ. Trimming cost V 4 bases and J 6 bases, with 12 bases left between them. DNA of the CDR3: TGTGCCAGCAGCTCCCAGGGCGGCGCTGAAGCTTTCTTT. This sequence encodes CASSSQGGAEAFF. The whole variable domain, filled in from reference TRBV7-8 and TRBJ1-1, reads GAGVSQSPRYKVAKRGQDVALRCDPISGHVSLFWYQQALGQGPEFLTYFQNEAQLDKSGLPSDRFFAERPEGSVSTLKIQRTQQEDSAVYLCASSSQGGAEAFFGQGTRLTVV.

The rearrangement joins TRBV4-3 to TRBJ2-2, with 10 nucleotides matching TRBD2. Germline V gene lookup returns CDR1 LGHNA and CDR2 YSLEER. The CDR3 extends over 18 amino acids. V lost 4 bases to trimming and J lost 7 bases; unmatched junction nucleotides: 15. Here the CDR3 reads CASSLQAGLAGVNGELFF. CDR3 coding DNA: TGCGCCAGCAGCCTCCAGGCCGGGCTAGCGGGAGTTAACGGGGAGCTGTTTTTT.